This record covers a single TCR beta chain. Its antigen is unidentified. RNA transcripts provided the source from which TCR beta CDR3 regions were amplified. A first-round RT-PCR of the TCR CDR3 used the HTBI primer set. In TCRdb, the multiplex PCR reads were re-called with MiXCR into one record per CDR3 protein. The repertoire holds a few hundred thousand distinct CDR3 sequences, with roughly an eighth as singletons. Uncontrolled infection, other autoimmune disease, pregnancy or lactation barred patients from enrollment. Diagnoses were established using clinical symptoms, serum thyroxine and TRAb, thyroid ultrasound and orbital computed tomography. From approximately 9.1 ml of fresh peripheral blood, PBMCs were isolated. CDR1 and CDR2 from the germline V gene are SEHNR and FQNEAQ (reference sequence). The CDR3 totals 15 residues. Trimming at V came to 5 bases and at J to 2 bases, leaving 8 bases not matched to a gene.

This entry belongs to a study of T cells in Graves' hyperthyroidism and ophthalmopathy. Study-level points and caveats: Stable hyperthyroidism was told apart from ophthalmopathy by a model built on 13 V-J features.

The sequenced material came from blood. V usage is TRBV7-9 and J usage is TRBJ2-7, with 8 bases that match TRBD2. The sequence derives from a woman between 35 and 50 years old with Graves' ophthalmopathy. The CDR3 region is CASSTKAGATYEQYF. CDR3 bases: TGTGCCAGCAGCACAAAAGCGGGGGCTACCTACGAGCAGTACTTC.